The 31 T cell receptor beta chains below all came from one sample that was sequenced in a study of cytomegalovirus exposure and HLA in healthy donors. 13 Jbeta primers and 60 Vbeta primers were used for the PCR. Clones were read by immunoSEQ multiplex PCR, and TCRdb kept only the in-frame ones, dropping some. The table has roughly 140,000 clones, roughly 80% seen once; the top ten hold approximately 6.9%. The sample taken for sequencing was PBMCs. Receptors originate from a woman between 40 and 55 years old in good health and CMV-seropositive.

The chain uses TRBV18 and TRBJ2-7, with 7 bases that match TRBD1. Losses at the gene ends were 1 base for V and 6 bases for J; bases not matched to a gene: 6. The CDR3 has 14 amino acids. The germline gives CDR1 KGHSH, CDR2 LQKENI. The CDR3 here is CASSPLTGLSEQYF. The CDR3 DNA is TGTGCCAGCTCACCACTGACAGGGTTGAGCGAGCAGTACTTC.

This clone was detected only once. The chain employs TRBV13 and TRBJ1-4; 7 bases are shared with TRBD1. V was pared by 5 bases and J by 0 bases, with 12 bases of the junction left unmatched. The CDR3 totals 18 residues. Germline CDR1 reads PRHDT; CDR2 reads FYEKMQ (reference sequence). The CDR3 here is CASSPFMGDSATNEKLFF. The CDR3 region has the DNA TGTGCCAGCAGCCCCTTTATGGGGGACAGTGCAACTAATGAAAAACTGTTTTTT. The full variable domain, its missing parts supplied by reference TRBV13 and TRBJ1-4, is AAGVIQSPRHLIKEKRETATLKCYPIPRHDTVYWYQQGPGQDPQFLISFYEKMQSDKGSIPDRFSAQQFSDYHSELNMSSLELGDSALYFCASSPFMGDSATNEKLFFGSGTQLSVL.

The V gene is TRBV4-1, the J gene TRBJ2-3; 8 positions agree with TRBD1. J was trimmed by 2 bases and V by 6 bases; bases with no gene match: 7. The germline V gene has CDR1 MGHRA and CDR2 YSYEKL. The CDR3 extends over 15 amino acids. The CDR3 nucleotides are TGCGCCAGCAGGCAACAGGGGGATCCCACAGATACGCAGTATTTT. Its translation: CASRQQGDPTDTQYF.

This sequence joins TRBV10-1 and TRBJ1-5; D perhaps matches TRBD1 (6 bases). The CDR3 runs to 14 residues. Germline loops: CDR1 WNHNN, CDR2 SYGVQD (reference sequence). The V end was cut by 7 bases, the J end by 8 bases, with 18 bases between. CDR3 bases: TGCGCCAGCAACTTTAGAACAGGGAGGGAGCCCCAGCATTTT. Protein: CASNFRTGREPQHF.

The V call is TRBV2, the J call TRBJ2-3, with TRBD1 identical over 7 bases. V trimming: 8 bases; J trimming: 0 bases; junction bases outside the gene matches: 8. The CDR3 loop spans 15 amino acids. Germline CDR1 and CDR2: SNHLY and FYNNEI. The DNA for the CDR3 is TGTGCCAGCCCCTCCGACAGGGTGAGCACAGATACGCAGTATTTT. This codes for CASPSDRVSTDTQYF.

The chain recombines TRBV4-1 with TRBJ2-2, with D possibly TRBD2 on 6 matching bases. The V end was cut by 4 bases, the J end by 3 bases, with 6 bases between. The length of the CDR3 is 13 residues. Germline-derived CDR1 and CDR2 are MGHRA and YSYEKL. CDR3 in DNA: TGCGCCAGCAGCCGGGGGGACACCGGGGAGCTGTTTTTT. It codes for CASSRGDTGELFF.

V is TRBV7-7 and J is TRBJ2-5; D possibly corresponds to TRBD1 (5 bases). This CDR3 region has 14 residues. Looked up from germline, CDR1 is SSHAT and CDR2 is FNYEAQ (reference sequence). Trimming pared 3 bases from V and 4 bases from J, leaving 12 bases between. CDR3 DNA sequence: TGTGCCAGCAGCTTGGCCCTAACAGGAGAGACCCAGTACTTC. Translated, it gives CASSLALTGETQYF.

The chain combines TRBV7-3 with TRBJ2-2; 7 bases line up with TRBD1. The junction had 14 bases not matched to a gene; V was cut back by 6 bases and J by 4 bases. In germline, CDR1 is SGHTA, CDR2 FQGTGA. This CDR3 is built from 17 residues. CDR3 DNA sequence: TGTGCCAGCAGGCAACGCAGGGGGATAGACGGCACCGGGGAGCTGTTTTTT. This encodes CASRQRRGIDGTGELFF.

There are a few counts of this clone. The chain is built from TRBV4-2 and TRBJ2-3, with a weak D call TRBD1 (6 bases). The CDR3 extends over 17 amino acids. The germline V gene has CDR1 LGHNA and CDR2 YNFKEQ. Trimming shortened V by 0 bases and J by 0 bases, and 13 bases separated the two germline ends. In nucleotides, the CDR3 is TGTGCCAGCAGCCAAGAGTCTGGGGGCCTTAGCACAGATACGCAGTATTTT. It translates to CASSQESGGLSTDTQYF.

This clone showed up just a few times. This chain uses TRBV18 with TRBJ2-5; tentative D call: TRBD1 (5 bases). The V and J ends lost 3 bases and 0 bases respectively, with 5 bases between them. The germline V gene has CDR1 KGHSH and CDR2 LQKENI. The CDR3 has 13 amino acids. The CDR3 reads CASSPGHQETQYF. The CDR3, as DNA: TGTGCCAGCTCACCGGGGCACCAAGAGACCCAGTACTTC.

The CDR3 DNA is TGTGCCAGCTCAGAGGACAGGGGAGGAATATACGGCTACACCTTC. Residues: CASSEDRGGIYGYTF. The J gene is TRBJ1-2, the V gene TRBV18; 9 bases fit TRBD1. V shed 5 bases, J shed 8 bases, and the junction held 12 bases outside the gene matches. The CDR3 has 15 residues. From germline, CDR1 is KGHSH and CDR2 LQKENI.

This clone has more than one count but fewer than ten. J is TRBJ1-2 and V is TRBV19, with D perhaps matching TRBD1 (5 bases). The length of the CDR3 is 13 residues. Per germline, CDR1 LNHDA and CDR2 SQIVND (reference sequence). With 5 bases removed from V and 3 bases from J, the gap between germline ends came to 10 bases. CDR3 amino acids: CASSPLTDYGYTF. For the CDR3, the DNA is TGTGCCAGTAGTCCCTTGACAGACTATGGCTACACCTTC. Drawing the rest from reference TRBV19 and TRBJ1-2, the complete variable domain is DGGITQSPKYLFRKEGQNVTLSCEQNLNHDAMYWYRQDPGQGLRLIYYSQIVNDFQKGDIAEGYSVSREKKESFPLTVTSAQKNPTAFYLCASSPLTDYGYTFGSGTRLTVV.

The genes are TRBV5-4 and TRBJ1-6; TRBD1 is a possible D gene (6 bases). The CDR3 covers 13 residues. Looked up from germline, CDR1 is SGHNT and CDR2 is YYREEE (reference sequence). V was pared by 4 bases and J by 10 bases, with 12 bases between. CDR3 sequence reads: CASSPGGGSPLHF. CDR3 nucleotide sequence: TGTGCCAGCAGCCCTGGGGGCGGATCACCCCTCCACTTT.

The chain couples TRBV5-4 to TRBJ2-7, with 10 nucleotides matching TRBD2. This CDR3 is 17 amino acids long. CDR1 is SGHNT and CDR2 is YYREEE in the germline V gene (reference sequence). V was clipped by 0 bases and J by 4 bases; unmatched bases: 10. The CDR3 loop is CASSLGGAIAGGYEQYF. The CDR3 nucleotides are TGTGCCAGCAGCTTGGGGGGTGCGATAGCGGGGGGTTACGAGCAGTACTTC.

The chain has TRBV9 and TRBJ2-2, with 7 bases that match TRBD2. CDR1 and CDR2 (germline): SGDLS, YYNGEE. With V trimmed by 2 bases and J by 6 bases, 7 bases remained unmatched. The CDR3 has 15 residues. CDR3 residues: CASSVSGAAAGELFF. CDR3 DNA sequence: TGTGCCAGCAGCGTCAGCGGGGCGGCGGCCGGGGAGCTGTTTTTT. Variable domain in full (rest from reference TRBV9 and TRBJ2-2): DSGVTQTPKHLITATGQRVTLRCSPRSGDLSVYWYQQSLDQGLQFLIQYYNGEERAKGNILERFSAQQFPDLHSELNLSSLELGDSALYFCASSVSGAAAGELFFGEGSRLTVL.

J is TRBJ1-1 and V is TRBV18; D is uncertain. The germline CDR1 and CDR2 sequences are KGHSH and LQKENI. This CDR3 is built from 16 residues. V was clipped by 3 bases and J by 10 bases, with 24 bases between them. This CDR3 is CASSPTSTLLGVVAFF. The CDR3 coding sequence is TGTGCCAGCTCACCCACGTCGACCCTTCTCGGGGTGGTAGCTTTCTTT. Together with reference TRBV18 and TRBJ1-1, the CDR3 gives the full variable domain: NAGVMQNPRHLVRRRGQEARLRCSPMKGHSHVYWYRQLPEEGLKFMVYLQKENIIDESGMPKERFSAEFPKEGPSILRIQQVVRGDSAAYFCASSPTSTLLGVVAFFGQGTRLTVV.

CDR3 in amino acids: CAIGDGQGHEQFF. CDR3 sequence (DNA): TGTGCCATAGGTGATGGCCAGGGGCATGAGCAGTTCTTC. V is TRBV10-3 and J is TRBJ2-1, with a weak D call TRBD1 (6 bases). From germline, CDR1 is ENHRY and CDR2 SYGVKD. The CDR3 is 13 residues long. Trimming removed 9 bases from V and 8 bases from J, with 17 bases in between.

DNA of the CDR3: TGTGCCAGCAGTTCCGGGACAGGTCCCTACGAGCAGTACTTC. It encodes CASSSGTGPYEQYF. The chain carries TRBV27 and TRBJ2-7; 8 bases are a match to TRBD1. CDR3 length: 14 residues. Germline CDR1 reads MNHEY; CDR2 reads SMNVEV (reference sequence). V dropped 4 bases and J dropped 2; count of bases not matched to a gene: 4.

The CDR3 nucleotides read TGCGCCAGCAGTGAGGGGCAGTTACCCTACGAGCAGTACTTC. Translation: CASSEGQLPYEQYF. J is TRBJ2-7 and V is TRBV10-1; unclear D gene. The V gene lost 2 bases and the J gene lost 2 bases, with 10 bases spanning the gap. The germline V gene encodes CDR1 WNHNN and CDR2 SYGVQD (reference sequence). The CDR3 sequence is 14 residues long.

This chain connects TRBV7-9 to TRBJ2-7; unclear D gene. The CDR3 runs to 14 residues. V was cut by 0 bases and J by 2 bases, with 8 bases left in between. Germline lookup yields CDR1 SEHNR and CDR2 FQNEAQ (reference sequence). The DNA for the CDR3 is TGTGCCAGCAGCTTAGCGCGGCAGCCCTACGAGCAGTACTTC. Translation: CASSLARQPYEQYF.

This chain joins TRBV6-5 and TRBJ1-4; 11 bases agree with TRBD1. This CDR3 contains 14 residues. J was trimmed by 6 bases and V by 6 bases; bases with no gene match: 3. The germline V gene encodes CDR1 MNHEY and CDR2 SVGAGI. The CDR3 sequence is CASRDRGRDEKLFF. The CDR3 nucleotides are TGTGCCAGCAGGGACAGGGGGCGCGATGAAAAACTGTTTTTT.

This chain links TRBV5-4 with TRBJ1-6; D is perhaps TRBD1 (5 bases). CDR1 and CDR2 (germline): SGHNT, YYREEE (reference sequence). The CDR3 has 16 amino acids. V was trimmed by 4 bases and J by 8 bases, leaving 19 bases between them. CDR3 bases: TGTGCCAGCAGCGGGGCGGGGGGAAGTAGAGATTCACCCCTCCACTTT. Translated, it gives CASSGAGGSRDSPLHF.

The V call is TRBV6-1, the J call TRBJ1-1; D gene uncertain. The germline V gene has CDR1 MNHNS and CDR2 SASEGT. The CDR3 extends over 13 amino acids. The V end lost 7 bases, the J end lost 1 base, and 10 bases lay between the germline ends. CDR3 sequence reads: CASNGRQNTEAFF. DNA for the CDR3: TGTGCCAGCAACGGCAGACAGAACACTGAAGCTTTCTTT.

This sequence joins TRBV2 and TRBJ2-7; D might be TRBD2 (5 bases). Deletions cut 5 bases from V and 0 bases from J, with 8 bases between. The CDR3 totals 13 residues. Germline CDR1 is SNHLY and CDR2 is FYNNEI. The CDR3 nucleotides read TGTGCCAGCAGTAGGGAGTTCTCCTACGAGCAGTACTTC. Protein: CASSREFSYEQYF.

This clone appeared a single time. The chain uses TRBV6-6 and TRBJ1-1; 7 positions match TRBD1. This CDR3 has 15 amino acids. V was clipped by 3 bases and J by 4 bases; unmatched bases: 8. Germline loops: CDR1 MNHNY, CDR2 SVGAGI (reference sequence). CDR3 coding DNA: TGTGCCAGCAGTTATCAAAAGACAGGGATCACTGAAGCTTTCTTT. It yields the protein CASSYQKTGITEAFF.

The chain couples TRBV6-1 to TRBJ1-2; D gene uncertain. Per germline, CDR1 MNHNS and CDR2 SASEGT. The germline V and J ends were trimmed by 6 bases and 2 bases, with 7 bases remaining between them. The CDR3 extends over 12 amino acids. The CDR3 reads CASSLVNYGYTF. The CDR3 nucleotides are TGTGCCAGCAGCCTAGTCAACTATGGCTACACCTTC.

A single count supports this clone. V and J are TRBV11-2 and TRBJ2-7, with D possibly TRBD1 on 5 matching bases. There are 16 residues in the CDR3. From germline, CDR1 is SGHAT and CDR2 FQNNGV. With 2 bases removed from V and 2 bases from J, the gap between germline ends came to 16 bases. CDR3 region: CASSLFSGRQPYEQYF. For the CDR3, the DNA is TGTGCCAGCAGCTTATTTTCCGGCAGACAGCCCTACGAGCAGTACTTC.

V is TRBV6-1 and J is TRBJ1-1; possibly TRBD1 for D (5 bases). The CDR3 contains 13 residues. The V end lost 2 bases, the J end lost 4 bases, and 8 bases lay between the germline ends. Germline-derived CDR1 and CDR2 are MNHNS and SASEGT. Here the CDR3 DNA reads TGTGCCAGCAGTGAAATGGGGGGCACTGAAGCTTTCTTT. Encoded protein: CASSEMGGTEAFF.

This sequence joins TRBV6-1 and TRBJ2-1; TRBD2 aligns across 10 bases. V trimming: 5 bases; J trimming: 6 bases; junction bases outside the gene matches: 7. CDR1 MNHNS and CDR2 SASEGT come from the germline V gene. The CDR3 length is 15 residues. CDR3 nucleotide sequence: TGTGCCAGCAGTTGGCTAGCGGGGGATTTCAATGAGCAGTTCTTC. It codes for CASSWLAGDFNEQFF.

The chain joins TRBV2 to TRBJ2-2, with a possible D match to TRBD1 (6 bases). The CDR3 is 15 residues long. The V end was cut by 4 bases, the J end by 3 bases, with 12 bases between. Germline values: CDR1 SNHLY, CDR2 FYNNEI. The CDR3 bases are TGTGCCAGCAGTGCTAACAGGGTGGACACCGGGGAGCTGTTTTTT. Translating it yields CASSANRVDTGELFF.

The chain links TRBV27 to TRBJ2-1; weak D call: TRBD1 (5 bases). There are 12 residues in the CDR3. V was pared by 6 bases and J by 8 bases, with 11 bases between. CDR1 and CDR2 (germline): MNHEY, SMNVEV (reference sequence). The CDR3, as DNA: TGTGCCAGCAGGGACAAGGGGTATGAGCAGTTCTTC. Translating it yields CASRDKGYEQFF.